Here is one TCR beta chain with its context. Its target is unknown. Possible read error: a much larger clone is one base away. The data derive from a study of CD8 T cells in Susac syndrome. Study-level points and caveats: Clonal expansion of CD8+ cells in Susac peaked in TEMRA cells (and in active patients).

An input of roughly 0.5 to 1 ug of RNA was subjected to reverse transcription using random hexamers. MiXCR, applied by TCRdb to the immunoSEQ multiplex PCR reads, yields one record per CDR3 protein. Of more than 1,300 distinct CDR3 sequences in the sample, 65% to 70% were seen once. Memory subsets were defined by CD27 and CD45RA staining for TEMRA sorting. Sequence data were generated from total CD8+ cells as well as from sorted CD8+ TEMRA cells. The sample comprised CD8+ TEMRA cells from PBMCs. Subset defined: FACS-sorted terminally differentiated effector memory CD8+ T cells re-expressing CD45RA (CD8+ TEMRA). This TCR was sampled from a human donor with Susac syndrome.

This CDR3 reads CASCLVFGAGYEQYF. The CDR3 DNA reads as TGTGCCAGCTGCTTAGTTTTTGGGGCAGGGTACGAGCAGTACTTC. The genes are TRBV7-2 and TRBJ2-7, with D possibly being TRBD1 (5 bases). The CDR3 is 15 amino acids. Germline-derived CDR1 and CDR2 are SGHTA and FQGNSA.